The 26 T cell receptor beta chains given below trace back to one sample, sequenced in a study of blood T cell repertoires in COVID-19. Sequencing used immunoSEQ multiplex PCR; TCRdb keeps in-frame clones, though not all of them. The sample holds around 150,000 clones, around four fifths seen once. The source material was PBMCs or T cells enriched from blood (not recorded which). These receptors originate from a man over 45 who had recovered from COVID-19.

The chain recombines TRBV7-3 with TRBJ2-2, with 12 bases identical to TRBD2. This CDR3 comprises 16 residues. The ends lost 1 base at V and 5 bases at J; junction bases unmatched: 2. CDR1 and CDR2 (germline): SGHTA, FQGTGA. The CDR3 DNA follows: TGTGCCAGCAGCTTAATCGGGACTAGCGGGACCGGGGAGCTGTTTTTT. Translation gives CASSLIGTSGTGELFF. The complete variable domain, with remaining parts taken from reference TRBV7-3 and TRBJ2-2, reads GAGVSQTPSNKVTEKGKYVELRCDPISGHTALYWYRQSLGQGPEFLIYFQGTGAADDSGLPNDRFFAVRPEGSVSTLKIQRTERGDSAVYLCASSLIGTSGTGELFFGEGSRLTVL.

The chain recombines TRBV5-5 with TRBJ1-5; D gene ambiguous. Trimming cost V 2 bases and J 7 bases, with 13 bases left between them. In germline, CDR1 is SGHKS, CDR2 YYEKEE (reference sequence). The CDR3 extends over 14 amino acids. The CDR3 nucleotides read TGTGCCAGCAGCTTTGAACCGGTGTCGCAGCCCCAGCATTTT. As protein: CASSFEPVSQPQHF.

The J gene is TRBJ2-1, the V gene TRBV28, with D possibly matching TRBD2 (5 bases). The V gene's germline CDR1 is MDHEN and CDR2 SYDVKM. The CDR3 is 12 residues long. The DNA of the CDR3 is TGTGTAGTCCGGGGCTCCTACAATGAGCAGTTCTTC. Residues: CVVRGSYNEQFF.

This sequence joins TRBV24-1 and TRBJ2-2; D uncertain. Germline values: CDR1 KGHDR, CDR2 SFDVKD. CDR3 length equals 13 residues. Trimming left V 4 bases short and J 4 bases short, with 6 bases between. This CDR3 reads CATSEQITGELFF. The CDR3 DNA reads TGTGCCACCAGTGAACAGATCACCGGGGAGCTGTTTTTT.

The chain has TRBV13 and TRBJ2-7; 8 bases are a match to TRBD1. The germline CDR1 and CDR2 sequences are PRHDT and FYEKMQ (reference sequence). Trimming removed 5 bases from V and 4 bases from J; junction bases left unmatched: 7. The CDR3 has 14 residues. CDR3 amino acids: CASSLGQGWYEQYF. The CDR3 region has the DNA TGTGCCAGCAGCCTCGGACAGGGTTGGTACGAGCAGTACTTC.

The chain combines TRBV11-2 with TRBJ2-7; TRBD1 is a possible D gene (6 bases). This CDR3 contains 14 residues. Trimming stripped 6 bases from V and 3 bases from J, with 15 bases between. Germline loops: CDR1 SGHAT, CDR2 FQNNGV. The CDR3 DNA sequence: TGTGCCAGCAGAAAAACAAGGGGGTACTACGAGCAGTACTTC. As protein: CASRKTRGYYEQYF.

The rearrangement uses TRBV11-2 and TRBJ2-1, with a possible D match to TRBD2 (6 bases). The CDR3 is made up of 17 amino acids. CDR1 and CDR2 from the germline V gene are SGHAT and FQNNGV. V was clipped by 0 bases and J by 1 base, with 13 bases between them. The CDR3 protein is CASSLEQAGLSYNEQFF. The DNA for the CDR3 is TGTGCCAGCAGCTTAGAACAGGCGGGGTTATCCTACAATGAGCAGTTCTTC.

The chain uses TRBV7-2 and TRBJ1-2; possibly TRBD1 for D (5 bases). Germline loops: CDR1 SGHTA, CDR2 FQGNSA. This CDR3 contains 13 residues. The V end was cut by 2 bases, the J end by 13 bases, with 17 bases between. For the CDR3, the DNA is TGTGCCAGCAGCTTAAGCTTCGGGGGGGGACCCACCTTC. It translates to CASSLSFGGGPTF.

The gene calls are TRBV18 and TRBJ1-6; no clear D gene. Germline assignment: CDR1 KGHSH and CDR2 LQKENI. The CDR3 is 16 residues long. V was pared by 6 bases and J by 6 bases, with 18 bases between. The chain's CDR3 is CASSPSLQTSNSPLHF. The CDR3 nucleotides are TGTGCCAGCTCGCCTTCTCTACAGACCTCTAATTCACCCCTCCACTTT.

The gene calls are TRBV3-1 (or the pseudogene TRBV3-2) and TRBJ2-2, with 9 bases fitting TRBD1. The CDR3 totals 16 residues. Unmatched junction bases numbered 9, after V lost 4 bases and J lost 6 bases. Germline values: CDR1 LGHDT, CDR2 YNNKEL (reference sequence). As DNA, the CDR3 is TGTGCCAGCAGCCGAGCAACAGGGGGCAGATCCGGGGAGCTGTTTTTT. Encoded protein: CASSRATGGRSGELFF.

The chain's CDR3 is CASSVGRGTSGADTQYF. As DNA, the CDR3 is TGTGCCAGCAGCGTAGGAAGGGGGACTAGCGGGGCAGATACGCAGTATTTT. The chain has TRBV9 and TRBJ2-3, with 13 bases that match TRBD2. The V and J ends lost 0 bases and 4 bases, in that order; junction bases with no gene match: 5. CDR3 length: 17 amino acids. Germline CDR1 is SGDLS and CDR2 is YYNGEE.

The rearrangement joins TRBV24-1 to TRBJ2-5, with a weak D call TRBD1 (6 bases). V gave up 2 bases and J gave up 6 bases, with 12 bases separating them. Per germline, CDR1 KGHDR and CDR2 SFDVKD. CDR3 length: 14 residues. CDR3 protein: CATSDSQGRQTQYF. CDR3 sequence (DNA): TGTGCCACCAGTGATTCACAGGGTCGGCAGACCCAGTACTTC.

The V call is TRBV5-1, the J call TRBJ1-2; 8 bases map to TRBD1. CDR3 length: 14 amino acids. V lost 3 bases, J lost 0 bases, and 1 base stayed unmatched. Germline-derived CDR1 and CDR2 are SGHRS and YFSETQ. CDR3 DNA: TGCGCCAGCAGCTCGGGACAGGCTAACTATGGCTACACCTTC. It encodes CASSSGQANYGYTF. The full variable domain, rest sourced from reference TRBV5-1 and TRBJ1-2, is KAGVTQTPRYLIKTRGQQVTLSCSPISGHRSVSWYQQTPGQGLQFLFEYFSETQRNKGNFPGRFSGRQFSNSRSEMNVSTLELGDSALYLCASSSGQANYGYTFGSGTRLTVV.

The V and J genes are TRBV9 and TRBJ2-2; 11 bases fit TRBD1. Germline V gene lookup returns CDR1 SGDLS and CDR2 YYNGEE. This CDR3 has 15 residues. The V segment lost 0 bases and the J segment 5 bases; nucleotides outside the gene matches: 0. The CDR3 coding sequence is TGTGCCAGCAGCGTAGGGGACAGGGGGACCGGGGAGCTGTTTTTT. Translating gives CASSVGDRGTGELFF.

The rearrangement joins TRBV30 to TRBJ1-2, with a weak D call TRBD1 (6 bases). V lost 2 bases to trimming and J lost 0 bases, with 13 bases between them. Per the germline V gene, CDR1 is GTSNPN and CDR2 is SVGIG (reference sequence). The CDR3 is made up of 15 amino acids. CDR3 residues: CAWSPQGLANYGYTF. In DNA, the CDR3 is TGTGCCTGGAGTCCACAGGGACTAGCTAACTATGGCTACACCTTC.

The chain combines TRBV24-1 with TRBJ2-1; the D is unclear. Germline lookup yields CDR1 KGHDR and CDR2 SFDVKD. CDR3 length equals 12 residues. Trimming cost V 4 bases and J 9 bases, with 9 bases left between them. CDR3 sequence reads: CATSDTPGEQFF. In DNA, the CDR3 is TGTGCCACCAGTGACACTCCTGGTGAGCAGTTCTTC.

The chain combines TRBV5-4 with TRBJ1-2, with 7 bases that match TRBD1. This CDR3 spans 14 amino acids. Trimming took 1 base from V and 4 from J; bases not matched to a gene: 4. From germline, CDR1 is SGHNT and CDR2 YYREEE (reference sequence). The CDR3 here is CASSLKGQSYGYTF. The CDR3 nucleotides read TGTGCCAGCAGCTTGAAGGGACAGAGCTATGGCTACACCTTC.

This chain links TRBV7-2 with TRBJ1-5; D is perhaps TRBD1 (5 bases). V lost 5 bases, J lost 3 bases, and 14 bases lay in between. The CDR3 is made up of 15 amino acids. Per the germline V gene, CDR1 is SGHTA and CDR2 is FQGNSA. In DNA form, the CDR3 reads TGTGCCAGCAGCGGACAACAGGTCTCCAATCAGCCCCAGCATTTT. It yields the protein CASSGQQVSNQPQHF.

The V and J genes are TRBV19 and TRBJ1-5; a possible D gene is TRBD1 (6 bases). Germline V gene data show CDR1 as LNHDA and CDR2 as SQIVND (reference sequence). CDR3 length equals 15 residues. V was shortened by 6 bases and J by 9 bases, with 21 bases between the two germline ends. CDR3 protein: CASSPGGALSPPQHF. Here the CDR3 DNA reads TGTGCCAGTAGCCCCGGGGGGGCTCTATCCCCGCCCCAGCATTTT.

The J gene is TRBJ2-7, the V gene TRBV19; possibly TRBD2 for D (6 bases). Germline V CDR1 and CDR2: LNHDA, SQIVND (reference sequence). CDR3 length: 11 amino acids. Trimming stripped 11 bases from V and 7 bases from J, with 15 bases between. The CDR3 sequence is CASPRGWEQYF. In nucleotides, the CDR3 is TGTGCCTCCCCCCGGGGGTGGGAGCAGTACTTC.

This clone has a single count. The chain has TRBV2 and TRBJ1-1, with 8 nucleotides matching TRBD1. Germline CDR1 reads SNHLY; CDR2 reads FYNNEI. V lost 6 bases and J lost 3; bases outside the gene matches: 9. This CDR3 region has 15 residues. CDR3 loop: CASRSGQGTDTEAFF. Here the CDR3 DNA reads TGTGCCAGCAGGTCCGGACAGGGAACGGACACTGAAGCTTTCTTT.

This rearrangement joins TRBV7-2 to TRBJ2-5, with D hard to call. Germline V CDR1 and CDR2: SGHTA, FQGNSA. The CDR3 loop spans 11 amino acids. Trimming removed 4 bases from V and 5 bases from J, with 5 bases in between. CDR3 in amino acids: CASSSEETQYF. CDR3 sequence (DNA): TGTGCCAGCAGCTCTGAGGAGACCCAGTACTTC.

V is TRBV19 and J is TRBJ1-1; D is ambiguous. Germline CDR1 is LNHDA and CDR2 is SQIVND (reference sequence). V lost 2 bases, J lost 6 bases, and 10 bases lay in between. This CDR3 contains 13 residues. The CDR3 sequence: CASSIKRTSEAFF. The CDR3 nucleotides read TGTGCCAGTAGTATAAAAAGAACATCTGAAGCTTTCTTT.

This clone occurred a few times. The chain combines TRBV9 with TRBJ1-4; D is undetermined. Germline V lookup: CDR1 SGDLS, CDR2 YYNGEE. This CDR3 contains 13 residues. V was trimmed by 4 bases and J by 8 bases, leaving 12 bases between them. The DNA for the CDR3 is TGTGCCAGCAGCTCGGACTCGGGGGAAAAACTGTTTTTT. It specifies CASSSDSGEKLFF.

The chain is built from TRBV19 and TRBJ1-5; no firm D call. The CDR3 is 14 amino acids. Trimming removed 4 bases at V and 1 base at J, with 8 bases between. Germline CDR1 LNHDA, CDR2 SQIVND (reference sequence). CDR3 region: CASSNSNSNQPQHF. CDR3 DNA: TGTGCCAGTAGTAACAGTAACAGCAATCAGCCCCAGCATTTT.

The genes are TRBV3-1 (or the pseudogene TRBV3-2) and TRBJ2-1; D gene unclear. The germline V gene encodes CDR1 LGHDT and CDR2 YNNKEL (reference sequence). V was clipped by 3 bases and J by 8 bases, with 23 bases between them. The CDR3 has 17 residues. CDR3 in DNA: TGTGCCAGCAGCCACCTCTCCGACTCAATCCGGAGCCATGAGCAGTTCTTC. Protein: CASSHLSDSIRSHEQFF.